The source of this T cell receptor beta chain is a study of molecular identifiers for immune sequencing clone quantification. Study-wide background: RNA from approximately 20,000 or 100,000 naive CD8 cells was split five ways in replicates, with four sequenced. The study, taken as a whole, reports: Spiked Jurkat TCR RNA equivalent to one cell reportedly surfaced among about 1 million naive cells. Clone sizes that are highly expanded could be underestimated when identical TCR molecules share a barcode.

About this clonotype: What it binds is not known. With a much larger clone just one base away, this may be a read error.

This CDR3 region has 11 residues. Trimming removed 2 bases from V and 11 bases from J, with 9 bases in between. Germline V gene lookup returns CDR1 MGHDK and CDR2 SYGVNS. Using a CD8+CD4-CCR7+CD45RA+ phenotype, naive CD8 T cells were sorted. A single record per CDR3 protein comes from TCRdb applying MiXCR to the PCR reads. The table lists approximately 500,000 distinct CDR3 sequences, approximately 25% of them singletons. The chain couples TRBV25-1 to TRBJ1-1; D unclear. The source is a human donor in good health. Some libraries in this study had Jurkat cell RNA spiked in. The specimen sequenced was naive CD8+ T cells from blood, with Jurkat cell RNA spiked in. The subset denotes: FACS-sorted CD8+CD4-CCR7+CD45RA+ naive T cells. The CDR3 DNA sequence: TGTGCCAGCAGTGAAGGCAAGGATGCTTTCTTT. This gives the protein CASSEGKDAFF.